This TCR beta chain was captured by sequencing in a study of blood T cell repertoires in COVID-19. About the research overall: Sites in the United States, Italy and Spain provided acute and convalescent COVID-19 samples. T cells, B-cell-depleted T cells, or PBMCs supplied cDNA or gDNA.

Trimming cost V 2 bases and J 3 bases; bases outside gene matches: 5. From germline, CDR1 is SGHTA and CDR2 FQGNSA. The CDR3 contains 15 residues. Per the original data handling: How many nucleated cells were present was estimated from reference gene primer amplification. Sequenced by immunoSEQ multiplex PCR; TCRdb stores in-frame clones only, minus some. V and J calls and clone size are those listed in that table; D and trimming were worked out from the DNA. This table has tens of thousands of clones, roughly nine tenths appearing once. The TCR sequence derives from a man aged 55-75 years with acute or convalescent COVID-19. Input material: peripheral blood. The chain combines TRBV7-2 with TRBJ1-1; 8 bases match TRBD1. The DNA of the CDR3 is TGTGCCAGCAGCTTACTAGGGACAGGAGACACTGAAGCTTTCTTT. Translated: CASSLLGTGDTEAFF. The whole variable domain, remainder taken from reference TRBV7-2 and TRBJ1-1, is GAGVSQSPSNKVTEKGKDVELRCDPISGHTALYWYRQSLGQGLEFLIYFQGNSAPDKSGLPSDRFSAERTGGSVSTLTIQRTQQEDSAVYLCASSLLGTGDTEAFFGQGTRLTVV.